A single sample is the source of the 12 T cell receptor beta chains below, sequenced in a study of T cell repertoires in cytomegalovirus infection. One entry per CDR3 protein, called by TCRdb with MiXCR from the reads. The table records about 490,000 distinct CDR3 sequences, approximately 10% of them present only once. Source material: PBMCs. All receptors come from a human donor in good health (CMV status not recorded). Some clones in this sample may be carry-over from other donors' samples.

For the CDR3, the DNA is TGTGCCAGCAATGGCGAGTTCACAGATACGCAGTATTTT. Amino acids: CASNGEFTDTQYF. The V and J genes are TRBV2 and TRBJ2-3; no reliable D call. Germline V gene data show CDR1 as SNHLY and CDR2 as FYNNEI. The length of the CDR3 is 13 residues. V lost 7 bases and J lost 2, with 10 bases in between. The full variable domain, completed using reference TRBV2 and TRBJ2-3, is EPEVTQTPSHQVTQMGQEVILRCVPISNHLYFYWYRQILGQKVEFLVSFYNNEISEKSEIFDDQFSVERPDGSNFTLKIRSTKLEDSAMYFCASNGEFTDTQYFGPGTRLTVL.

Ten or more counts support this clonotype. The chain employs TRBV20-1 and TRBJ2-7; D gene uncertain. The germline CDR1 and CDR2 sequences are DFQATT and SNEGSKA (reference sequence). This CDR3 comprises 13 residues. V shed 4 bases and J shed 0 bases, with 10 bases lying between them. CDR3 amino acids: CSATNPSSYEQYF. The CDR3 coding sequence is TGCAGTGCTACGAATCCGAGCTCCTACGAGCAGTACTTC.

This clonotype was seen a few times. CDR3 loop: CASSQSWRVEQYF. Written as DNA, the CDR3 is TGCGCCAGCAGTCAATCTTGGAGGGTCGAGCAGTACTTC. The chain carries TRBV23-1 and TRBJ2-7; the D gene is possibly TRBD2 (6 bases). TRBV23-1 is known as an ORF, though its function is uncertain. With 0 bases removed from V and 6 bases from J, the gap between germline ends came to 9 bases. The CDR3 totals 13 residues.

The rearrangement joins TRBV5-1 to TRBJ2-1; perhaps TRBD2 as D (6 bases). Germline CDR1 SGHRS, CDR2 YFSETQ. The CDR3 contains 13 residues. The germline V and J ends were trimmed by 4 bases and 8 bases, with 13 bases remaining between them. CDR3 DNA: TGCGCCAGCAGCGTGACTAGTAGGCATGAGCAGTTCTTC. Encoded protein: CASSVTSRHEQFF.

J is TRBJ2-5 and V is TRBV3-1; the match to TRBD1 covers 9 bases. Trimming cost V 3 bases and J 8 bases; bases outside gene matches: 7. Germline lookup yields CDR1 LGHDT and CDR2 YNNKEL (reference sequence). CDR3 length: 14 amino acids. The CDR3 reads CASSHGQGSSTQYF. The CDR3 DNA reads TGTGCCAGCAGCCACGGACAGGGGTCATCAACCCAGTACTTC.

The rearrangement uses TRBV10-3 and TRBJ2-1; 9 positions agree with TRBD2. The CDR3 spans 14 residues. Trimming took 8 bases from V and 8 from J; bases not matched to a gene: 10. CDR1 is ENHRY and CDR2 is SYGVKD in the germline V gene. The CDR3 DNA sequence: TGTGCCATCTCCGGGACTAGCTTTTTCGATGAGCAGTTCTTC. Its translation: CAISGTSFFDEQFF.

This clonotype was seen repeatedly, ten times or more. The gene calls are TRBV15 and TRBJ1-3; TRBD1 agrees at 7 bases. The V and J ends lost 8 bases and 1 base, in that order; junction bases with no gene match: 17. Germline loops: CDR1 LNHNV, CDR2 YYDKDF (reference sequence). CDR3 length equals 18 residues. The CDR3 sequence is CATGEGPRQGRSGNTIYF. CDR3 coding DNA: TGTGCCACCGGGGAGGGGCCCCGACAGGGCCGTTCTGGAAACACCATATATTTT.

This clonotype was detected only a few times. This rearrangement joins TRBV3-1 to TRBJ2-3; 10 bases match TRBD2. With V trimmed by 10 bases and J by 7 bases, 14 bases remained unmatched. Germline V CDR1 and CDR2: LGHDT, YNNKEL (reference sequence). This CDR3 has 15 residues. The CDR3 reads CATQGNSGRTNTQYF. The DNA for the CDR3 is TGTGCCACCCAGGGAAATAGCGGGAGGACGAATACGCAGTATTTT.

The V gene is TRBV9, the J gene TRBJ2-5; 8 positions agree with TRBD2. CDR3 length: 15 amino acids. The trim removed 0 bases at V and 4 bases at J, leaving 5 bases unmatched. CDR1 is SGDLS and CDR2 is YYNGEE in the germline V gene. In DNA, the CDR3 is TGTGCCAGCAGCGTAGTGGCGGGGGGTATAGAGACCCAGTACTTC. Translation gives CASSVVAGGIETQYF.

Of note for this clonotype: Given a much more abundant clone one base away, this may be a read error. The V gene is TRBV5-6, the J gene TRBJ2-7, with TRBD1 identical over 8 bases. Unmatched junction bases numbered 8, after V lost 4 bases and J lost 2 bases. Germline CDR1 SGHDT, CDR2 YYEEEE. CDR3 length: 15 residues. For the CDR3, the DNA is TGTGCCAGCAGCCCAGGGGGCGAAAGCCCCTACGAGCAGTACTTC. Its protein product is CASSPGGESPYEQYF.

This clonotype was recorded many times. The chain combines TRBV7-3 with TRBJ2-3, with 8 positions matching TRBD2. Trimming cost V 3 bases and J 0 bases; bases outside gene matches: 2. The germline CDR1 and CDR2 sequences are SGHTA and FQGTGA. The CDR3 is 15 residues long. CDR3 region: CASSFSGVSTDTQYF. Written as DNA, the CDR3 is TGTGCCAGCAGCTTTAGCGGGGTTAGCACAGATACGCAGTATTTT.

This clonotype was picked up many times. V is TRBV2 and J is TRBJ2-2, with unresolved D. Trimming cost V 4 bases and J 4 bases, with 16 bases left between them. The germline V gene has CDR1 SNHLY and CDR2 FYNNEI. There are 16 residues in the CDR3. Written as DNA, the CDR3 is TGTGCCAGCAGTGGTGGAGACTCTGTACTCACCGGGGAGCTGTTTTTT. This translates into CASSGGDSVLTGELFF.